One TCR beta chain is described in this entry. Its antigen is not identified. Samples were taken several times over chemoradiotherapy. These data originate in a study of chemoradiotherapy in HPV16-positive cancers. Study-wide context: Functional T-cell assays on a couple of HPV16-positive patients' cells defined candidate HPV-specific clones and common TCR motifs. Findings and limits, study-wide: Candidate HPV-specific clones and E7-related TCR motifs grew in tumor during treatment. Better recurrence-free survival went with HPV-responsive T-cell expansion in HPV16-positive patients.

The CDR3 spans 16 residues. V was trimmed by 2 bases and J by 6 bases, leaving 16 bases between them. The germline gives CDR1 MNHNY, CDR2 SVGAGI (reference sequence). The table came from immunoSEQ multiplex PCR; TCRdb's copy has only in-frame clones and leaves some out. The table shows about 7,800 clones, with roughly 70% occurring only once. The origin of this receptor is a human donor with HPV-associated anogenital cancer. The genes are TRBV6-6 and TRBJ2-2, with D uncertain. The sample was taken from a patient who underwent chemoradiotherapy. CDR3 nucleotide sequence: TGTGCCAGCAGTTACCCTCTTAATACCGTCGCCGGGGAGCTGTTTTTT. Translation: CASSYPLNTVAGELFF.